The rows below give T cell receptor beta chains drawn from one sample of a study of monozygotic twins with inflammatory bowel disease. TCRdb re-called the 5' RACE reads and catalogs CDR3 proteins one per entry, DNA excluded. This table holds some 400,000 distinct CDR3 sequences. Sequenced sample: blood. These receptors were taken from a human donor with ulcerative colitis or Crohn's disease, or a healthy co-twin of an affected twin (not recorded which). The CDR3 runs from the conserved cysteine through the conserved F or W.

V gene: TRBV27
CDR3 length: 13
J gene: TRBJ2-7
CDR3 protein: CASRTDSSYEQYF

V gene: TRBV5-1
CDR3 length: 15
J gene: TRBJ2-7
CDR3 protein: CASSPGDSFSYEQYF

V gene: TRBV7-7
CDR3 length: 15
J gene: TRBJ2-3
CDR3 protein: CASSLGSGGTDTQYF

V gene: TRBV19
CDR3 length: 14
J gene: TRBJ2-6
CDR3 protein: CASMTSSGANVLTF

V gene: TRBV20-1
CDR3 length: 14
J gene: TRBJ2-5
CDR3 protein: CSANDGVSGETQYF

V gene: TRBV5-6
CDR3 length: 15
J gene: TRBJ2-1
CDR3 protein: CASSSMTANDNEQFF

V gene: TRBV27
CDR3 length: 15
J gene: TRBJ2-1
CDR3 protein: CASSSRLAGGGEQFF

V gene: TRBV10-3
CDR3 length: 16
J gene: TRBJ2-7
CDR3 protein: CAISRTGVGKGDEQYF

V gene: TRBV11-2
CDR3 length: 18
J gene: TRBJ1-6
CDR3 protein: CASSLPPRTGTRMSPLHF

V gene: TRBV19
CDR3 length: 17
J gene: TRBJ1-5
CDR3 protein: CASSMLGTADSNQPQHF

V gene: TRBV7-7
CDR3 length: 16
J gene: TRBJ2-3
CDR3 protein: CASSLGSGGVTDTQYF

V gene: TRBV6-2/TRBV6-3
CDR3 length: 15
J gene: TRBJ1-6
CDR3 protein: CASSAARDRASPLHF

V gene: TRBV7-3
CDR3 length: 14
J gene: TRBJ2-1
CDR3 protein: CASSSRDYPNEQFF

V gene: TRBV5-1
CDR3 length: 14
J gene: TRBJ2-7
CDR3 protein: CASSLVSSSYEQYF

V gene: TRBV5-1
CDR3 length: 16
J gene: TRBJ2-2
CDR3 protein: CASSPGLGINTGELFF

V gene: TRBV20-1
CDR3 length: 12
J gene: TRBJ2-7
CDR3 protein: CSASFERYEQYF

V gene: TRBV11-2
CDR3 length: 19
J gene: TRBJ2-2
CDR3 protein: CASSLRPGGRPGNTGELFF

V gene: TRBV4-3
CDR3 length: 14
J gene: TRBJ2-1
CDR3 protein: CASSQEGLADEQFF

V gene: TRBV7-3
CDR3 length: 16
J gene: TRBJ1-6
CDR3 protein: CASSLMGQGSNSPLHF

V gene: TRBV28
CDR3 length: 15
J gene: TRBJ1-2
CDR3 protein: CASSLDGRVTGGYTF

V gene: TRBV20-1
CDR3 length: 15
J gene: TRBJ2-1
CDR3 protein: CSAPLGGRAHNEQFF

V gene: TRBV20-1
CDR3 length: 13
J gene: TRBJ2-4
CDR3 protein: CSARDLDGDIQYF

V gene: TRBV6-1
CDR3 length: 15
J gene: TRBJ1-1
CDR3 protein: CASITPQGAITEAFF

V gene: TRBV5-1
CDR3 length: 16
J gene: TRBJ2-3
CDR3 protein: CASSLASSGSSDTQYF

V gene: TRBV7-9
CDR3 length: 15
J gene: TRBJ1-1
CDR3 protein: CASSLVAATNTEAFF

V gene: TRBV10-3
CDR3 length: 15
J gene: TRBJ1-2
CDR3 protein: CAISESAAGVYGYTF

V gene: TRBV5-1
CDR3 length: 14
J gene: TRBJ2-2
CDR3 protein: CASSLYGTTGELFF

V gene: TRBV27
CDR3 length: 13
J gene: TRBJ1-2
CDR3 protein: CASSLDGEYGYTF